Listed below are T cell receptor beta chains from one sample, sequenced in a study of cytomegalovirus exposure and HLA in healthy donors. The repertoire was sequenced with immunoSEQ multiplex PCR; TCRdb's copy has only in-frame clones and lacks some. The sample records about 64,000 clones, 85% being singletons. Sequencing used PBMCs. Receptors originate from a female donor in good health and CMV-seronegative. The CDR3 runs from the conserved cysteine through the conserved F or W. D genes are given only for firm matches. Some rows have no size entry. The others give once, few or many, or a class for an expanded clone.

d_call	clone_size	v_call	j_call	cdr3_length	cdr3_aa	cdr3_nt
.	.	TRBV11-2	TRBJ2-7	15	CASSLLERPTYEQYF	TGTGCCAGCAGCTTATTGGAGCGGCCAACCTACGAGCAGTACTTC
TRBD2	.	TRBV5-1	TRBJ2-5	15	CASSPGLAGGETQYF	TGCGCCAGCAGCCCCGGACTAGCGGGAGGAGAGACCCAGTACTTC
.	.	TRBV7-8	TRBJ1-5	16	CASSLVEGVGNQPQHF	TGTGCCAGCAGCTTAGTTGAAGGGGTTGGCAATCAGCCCCAGCATTTT
TRBD1	.	TRBV27	TRBJ1-4	14	CASSLRQGSEKLFF	TGTGCCAGCAGTTTAAGACAGGGCAGTGAAAAACTGTTTTTT
.	.	TRBV6-1	TRBJ1-3	15	CASRGGVRSGNTIYF	TGTGCCAGCAGGGGAGGGGTTCGATCTGGAAACACCATATATTTT
TRBD1	.	TRBV27	TRBJ2-7	16	CASRPGTGGISYEQYF	TGTGCCAGCCGCCCCGGGACAGGGGGGATCTCCTACGAGCAGTACTTC
.	.	TRBV10-3	TRBJ2-1	15	CAISAMEGPYNEQFF	TGTGCCATCAGTGCAATGGAGGGGCCATACAATGAGCAGTTCTTC
TRBD2	.	TRBV30	TRBJ2-7	15	CAWSRGTSLSYEQYF	TGTGCCTGGAGCCGGGGGACTAGTCTCTCCTACGAGCAGTACTTC
.	few	TRBV6-5	TRBJ1-5	15	CASSSTGFSNQPQHF	TGTGCCAGCAGCTCGACAGGATTTAGCAATCAGCCCCAGCATTTT
TRBD1	few	TRBV5-6	TRBJ1-3	17	CASSLNRGTYSGNTIYF	TGTGCCAGCAGCTTGAACAGGGGGACTTACTCTGGAAACACCATATATTTT
.	.	TRBV7-2	TRBJ1-5	15	CASSLVKGGNQPQHF	TGTGCCAGCAGCTTAGTAAAAGGCGGGAATCAGCCCCAGCATTTT
.	.	TRBV11-2	TRBJ2-7	11	CASSSSYEQYF	TGTGCCAGCAGCTCATCCTACGAGCAGTACTTC
.	.	TRBV28	TRBJ2-1	15	CASSRPGVAYNEQFF	TGTGCCAGCAGTCGTCCGGGGGTTGCATACAATGAGCAGTTCTTC
.	once	TRBV27	TRBJ1-5	14	CASQRGGSNQPQHF	TGTGCCAGTCAGAGGGGGGGGAGCAATCAGCCCCAGCATTTT